This T cell receptor beta chain was captured in a study of T cell changes during pregnancy in multiple sclerosis. Method: immunoSEQ multiplex PCR; TCRdb's copy keeps in-frame clones and lacks some. The sample has over 100,000 clones; around 90% are singletons. Germline V gene sequence: CDR1 LGHNA, CDR2 YNFKEQ. This CDR3 is built from 15 residues. V gave up 0 bases and J gave up 5 bases, with 10 bases separating them. The source is a female donor with multiple sclerosis, enrolled in a pregnancy study. The sequencing used peripheral blood, collected in the third trimester of pregnancy. The chain is built from TRBV4-2 and TRBJ1-4, with D possibly TRBD1 on 6 matching bases. In DNA, the CDR3 is TGTGCCAGCAGCCAAGAGGGCACAGGGAATGAAAAACTGTTTTTT. Translated: CASSQEGTGNEKLFF.